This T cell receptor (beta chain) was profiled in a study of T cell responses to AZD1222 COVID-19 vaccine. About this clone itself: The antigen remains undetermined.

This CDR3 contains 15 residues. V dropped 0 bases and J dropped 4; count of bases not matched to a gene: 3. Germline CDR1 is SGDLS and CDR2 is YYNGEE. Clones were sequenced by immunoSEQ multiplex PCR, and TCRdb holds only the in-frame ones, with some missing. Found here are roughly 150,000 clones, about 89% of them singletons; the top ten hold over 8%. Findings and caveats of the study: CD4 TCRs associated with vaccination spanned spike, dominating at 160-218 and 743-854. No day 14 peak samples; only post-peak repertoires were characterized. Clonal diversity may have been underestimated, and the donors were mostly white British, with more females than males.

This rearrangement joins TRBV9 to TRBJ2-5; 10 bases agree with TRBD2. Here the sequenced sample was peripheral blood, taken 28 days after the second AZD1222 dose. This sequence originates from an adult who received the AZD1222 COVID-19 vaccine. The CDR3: CASSVGAGGSETQYF. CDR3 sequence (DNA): TGTGCCAGCAGCGTAGGAGCGGGAGGGTCAGAGACCCAGTACTTC.